This T cell receptor beta chain is from a study of blood T cell repertoires in COVID-19 (dated by TCRdb to about 2020). As for the study more broadly: Samples covering the acute and convalescent phases of COVID-19 were provided by collaborators in the United States, Italy and Spain. Nearly every sample came with metadata listing a de-identified subject ID, COVID-19 status, age in years and sex. Where available, HLA class I and class II types were obtained from metadata supplied by the sample provider rather than from assay-based typing. The dataset comprised deeply sampled blood TCRbeta repertoires from subjects exposed to, actively infected with, or recovered from COVID-19. The samples were drawn from the first 160 participants of the ongoing ImmuneRACE study and from 950 to 1,500 subjects provided by 6 global collaborators. The prospective study material was composed of cDNA or gDNA derived from T cells, B-cell-depleted T cells, or PBMCs. The repertoires were made available in a free public database intended to serve as a resource for research on the immune response to SARS-CoV-2. What the research found in general, with its limitations: The quantity of clinical and demographic metadata differed by source and by participant and was supplied without curation.

For this clone: Its antigen remains undetermined. No base-level quality is on record; no much larger clone is a single base apart.

V sheds 6 bases and J sheds 2 bases, leaving 13 bases between their ends. Counted from cysteine to phenylalanine, this CDR3 has 14 amino acids. CDR3 DNA only is kept here, 42 bases in frame from base 1. CDR1 LNHDA and CDR2 SQIVND are derived from the germline V gene (reference sequence). TCRbeta CDR3 regions were amplified from genomic DNA using the immunoSEQ Assay, a bias-controlled multiplex PCR. Concerning the study's data processing: Within the assay, amplification of reference gene primers was used to estimate how many nucleated cells each sample contained. To quantify the absolute abundance of each unique TCRbeta CDR3 rearrangement, sequence reads were collapsed and filtered. For each sample, productive Simpson clonality was calculated by taking the square root of Simpson's diversity index across productive rearrangements. What TCRdb holds here is the immuneACCESS table cut down to in-frame rearrangements. Part of the clones is not present; checked against another copy, under half of the missing clones reflect an unresolved V gene, and the others are unexplained. V and J calls plus clone size are reproduced from that table; the DNA served to infer D and trimming. In this sample the table shows under 200,000 clones, about 89% of which occur a single time. Around 2.3% of the sample rests with the top ten.

The collaborating institutions used their own protocols to collect whole blood in K2EDTA tubes. For TCRbeta analysis, collaborator samples were shipped as frozen whole blood, as isolated PBMCs, or as DNA extracted from either sample type. The origin of this receptor is a man aged 40-49 years with active or convalescent COVID-19. The chain employs TRBV19 and TRBJ1-1; the D gene remains uncertain. The specimen was peripheral blood. The DNA reads TGTGCCAGTAGCCTCCGAGGAGGTAACACTGAAGCTTTCTTT. This yields the protein CASSLRGGNTEAFF.